The T cell receptor (beta chain) under discussion was sequenced for a study of T cells expressing NK-cell markers. The CDR3 covers 13 residues. Germline V CDR1 and CDR2: SNHLY, FYNNEI. With the 5' RACE reads reprocessed, TCRdb shows one record per CDR3 protein and no DNA. This table holds 550,000 to 600,000 distinct CDR3 sequences. The specimen was blood T cells: a sorted CD56 or NKG2C T cell subset, CD4+ or CD8+ T cells, or bulk PBMC T cells (not recorded which). The chain couples TRBV2 to TRBJ2-6; with no DNA, the TCRdb D assignment of TRBD2 cannot be verified. This sequence was found in a man younger than 35 in good health. CDR3 amino acids: CASMAGRANVLTF.